This T cell receptor (beta chain) emerged from a study of cytomegalovirus exposure and HLA in healthy donors. Overall study context: Later, an analysis reported that the 95 to 150 validation repertoires had used the same platform as the approximately 630 first-cohort repertoires.

Study-level findings and limits: Among TCR beta chains, those listed as cytomegalovirus-associated numbered about 150. Among TCR sequences, most were rare, though some public TCRs appeared in many donors.

Looked up from germline, CDR1 is MGHRA and CDR2 is YSYEKL. This CDR3 contains 15 residues. V shed 8 bases, J shed 1 base, and the junction held 9 bases outside the gene matches. As concerns this clone: Its cognate antigen is unknown.

Sequencing was performed with immunoSEQ multiplex PCR; in TCRdb, only in-frame clones are kept and a portion is missing. The sample holds more than 110,000 clones, approximately 85% seen once. The donors formed part of the approximately 120-subject validation cohort, distinct from the roughly 700-subject first cohort. The chain carries TRBV4-1 and TRBJ2-5; 8 bases line up with TRBD1. This clonotype was sampled from a woman aged 25-40 years in good health and CMV-seronegative. The sequencing input was PBMCs. The DNA of the CDR3 is TGCGCCAGCGGTCAACTCACAGGGGGCCAAGAGACCCAGTACTTC. Its protein product is CASGQLTGGQETQYF.